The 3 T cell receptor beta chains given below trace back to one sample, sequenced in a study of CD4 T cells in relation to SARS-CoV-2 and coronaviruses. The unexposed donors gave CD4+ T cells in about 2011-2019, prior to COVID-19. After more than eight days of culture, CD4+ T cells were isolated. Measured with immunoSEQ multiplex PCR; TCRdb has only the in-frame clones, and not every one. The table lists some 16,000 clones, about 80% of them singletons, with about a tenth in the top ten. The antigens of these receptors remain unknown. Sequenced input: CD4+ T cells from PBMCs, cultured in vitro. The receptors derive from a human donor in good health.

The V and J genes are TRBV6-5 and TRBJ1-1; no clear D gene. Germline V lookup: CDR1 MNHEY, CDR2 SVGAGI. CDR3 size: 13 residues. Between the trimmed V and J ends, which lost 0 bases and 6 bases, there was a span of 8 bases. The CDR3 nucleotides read TGTGCCAGCAGTTACTCGTCGAGCTCTGAAGCTTTCTTT. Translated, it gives CASSYSSSSEAFF.

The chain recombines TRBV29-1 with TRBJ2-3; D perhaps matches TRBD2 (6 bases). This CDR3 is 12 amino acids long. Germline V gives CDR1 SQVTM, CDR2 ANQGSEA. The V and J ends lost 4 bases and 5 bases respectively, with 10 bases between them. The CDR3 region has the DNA TGCAGCGTTGGCTCCGGGGGAGATACGCAGTATTTT. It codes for CSVGSGGDTQYF.

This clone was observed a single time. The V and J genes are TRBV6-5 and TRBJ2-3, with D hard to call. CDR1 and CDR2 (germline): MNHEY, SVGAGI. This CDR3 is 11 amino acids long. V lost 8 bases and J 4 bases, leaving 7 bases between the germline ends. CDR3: CASAAPDTQYF. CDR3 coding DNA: TGTGCCAGCGCTGCGCCAGATACGCAGTATTTT.